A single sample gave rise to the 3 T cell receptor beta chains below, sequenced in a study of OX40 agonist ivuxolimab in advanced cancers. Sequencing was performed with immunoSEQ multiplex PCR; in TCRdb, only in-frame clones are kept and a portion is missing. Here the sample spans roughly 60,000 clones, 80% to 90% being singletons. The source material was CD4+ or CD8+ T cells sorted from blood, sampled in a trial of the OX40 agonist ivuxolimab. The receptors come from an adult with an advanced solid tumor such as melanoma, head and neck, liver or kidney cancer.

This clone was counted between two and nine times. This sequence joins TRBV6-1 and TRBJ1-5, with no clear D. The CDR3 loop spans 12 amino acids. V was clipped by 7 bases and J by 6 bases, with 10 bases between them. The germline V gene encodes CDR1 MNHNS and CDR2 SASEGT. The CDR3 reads CASTDEGQPQHF. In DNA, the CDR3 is TGTGCCAGCACGGATGAGGGTCAGCCCCAGCATTTT.

The CDR3 reads CASSLGGFETQYF. CDR3 bases: TGCGCCAGCAGCTTGGGCGGGTTCGAGACCCAGTACTTC. The chain joins TRBV5-1 to TRBJ2-5; D is possibly TRBD2 (5 bases). The CDR3 is made up of 13 amino acids. The V gene's germline CDR1 is SGHRS and CDR2 YFSETQ. The V gene lost 0 bases and the J gene lost 5 bases, with 8 bases spanning the gap.

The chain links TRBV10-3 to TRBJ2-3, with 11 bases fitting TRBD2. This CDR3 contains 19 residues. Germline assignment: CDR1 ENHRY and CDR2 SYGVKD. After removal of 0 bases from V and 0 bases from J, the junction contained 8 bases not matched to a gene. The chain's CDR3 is CAISESLGTSGTSTDTQYF. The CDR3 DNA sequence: TGTGCCATCAGTGAGTCGTTGGGGACTAGCGGCACTAGCACAGATACGCAGTATTTT.